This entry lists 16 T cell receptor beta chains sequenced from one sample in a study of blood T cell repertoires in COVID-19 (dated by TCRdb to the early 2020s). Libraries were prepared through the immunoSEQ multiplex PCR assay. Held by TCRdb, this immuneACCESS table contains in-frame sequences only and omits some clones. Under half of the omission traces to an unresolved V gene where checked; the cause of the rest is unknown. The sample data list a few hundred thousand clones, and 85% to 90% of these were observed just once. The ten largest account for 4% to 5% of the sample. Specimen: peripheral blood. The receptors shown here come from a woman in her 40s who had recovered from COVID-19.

The CDR3 sequence: CASSVAQGSGADTQYF. CDR3 in DNA: TGTGCCAGCAGCGTAGCTCAGGGGTCGGGCGCAGATACGCAGTATTTT. The J gene is TRBJ2-3, the V gene TRBV9; tentatively, D is TRBD1 (6 bases). Trimming left V 0 bases short and J 4 bases short, with 15 bases between. Germline CDR1 reads SGDLS; CDR2 reads YYNGEE. The CDR3 totals 16 residues.

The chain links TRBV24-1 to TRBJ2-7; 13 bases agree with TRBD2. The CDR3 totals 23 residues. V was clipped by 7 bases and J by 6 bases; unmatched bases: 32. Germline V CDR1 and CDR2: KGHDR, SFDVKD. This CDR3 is CATRGYILPGLAGSRSLYFEQYV. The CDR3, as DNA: TGTGCCACCAGGGGTTATATTCTTCCGGGACTAGCGGGATCCCGATCCCTATACTTCGAGCAGTACGTC.

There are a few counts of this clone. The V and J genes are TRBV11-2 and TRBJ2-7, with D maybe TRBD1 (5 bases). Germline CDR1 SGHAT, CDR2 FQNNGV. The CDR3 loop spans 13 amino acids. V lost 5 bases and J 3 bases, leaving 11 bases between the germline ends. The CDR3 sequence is CASSPWGGYEQYF. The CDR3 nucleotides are TGTGCCAGCAGCCCATGGGGCGGCTACGAGCAGTACTTC.

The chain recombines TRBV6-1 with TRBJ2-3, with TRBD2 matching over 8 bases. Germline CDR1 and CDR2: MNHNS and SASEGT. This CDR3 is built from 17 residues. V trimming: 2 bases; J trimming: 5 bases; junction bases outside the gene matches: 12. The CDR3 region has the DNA TGTGCCAGCAGTGAATCCCCTCTTGCGGGGGGTGGAGATACGCAGTATTTT. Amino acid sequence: CASSESPLAGGGDTQYF.

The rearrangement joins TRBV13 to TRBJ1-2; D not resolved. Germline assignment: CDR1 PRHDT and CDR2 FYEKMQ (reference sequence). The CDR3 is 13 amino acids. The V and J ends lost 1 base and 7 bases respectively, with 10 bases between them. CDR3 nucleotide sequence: TGTGCCAGCAGCTTAGATCGGTTCCGTGGCTACACCTTC. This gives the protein CASSLDRFRGYTF.

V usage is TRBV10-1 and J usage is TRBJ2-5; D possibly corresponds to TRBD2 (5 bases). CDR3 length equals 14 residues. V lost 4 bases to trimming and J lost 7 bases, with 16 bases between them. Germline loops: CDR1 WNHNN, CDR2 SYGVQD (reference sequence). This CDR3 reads CASSGLPAGGTQYF. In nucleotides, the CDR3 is TGCGCCAGCAGTGGACTCCCGGCGGGTGGGACCCAGTACTTC.

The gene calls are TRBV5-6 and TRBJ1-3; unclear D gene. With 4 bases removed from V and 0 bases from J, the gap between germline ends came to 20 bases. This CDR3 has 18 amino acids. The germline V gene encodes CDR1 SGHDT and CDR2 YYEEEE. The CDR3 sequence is CASSIKKLDGSSGNTIYF. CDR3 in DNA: TGTGCCAGCAGCATAAAAAAGTTGGACGGGAGCTCTGGAAACACCATATATTTT.

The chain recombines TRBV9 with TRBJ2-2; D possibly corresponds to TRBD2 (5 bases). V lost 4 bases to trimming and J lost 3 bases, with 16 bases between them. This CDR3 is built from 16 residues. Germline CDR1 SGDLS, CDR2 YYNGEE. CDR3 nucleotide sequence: TGTGCCAGCAGCCTTTTTGGGGTGGAGGACACCGGGGAGCTGTTTTTT. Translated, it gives CASSLFGVEDTGELFF.

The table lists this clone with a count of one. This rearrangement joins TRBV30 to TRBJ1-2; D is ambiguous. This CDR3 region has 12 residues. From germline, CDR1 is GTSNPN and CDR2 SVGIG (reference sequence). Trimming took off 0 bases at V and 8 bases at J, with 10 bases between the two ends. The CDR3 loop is CAWSVTAGGYTF. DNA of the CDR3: TGTGCCTGGAGTGTAACAGCCGGAGGCTACACCTTC.

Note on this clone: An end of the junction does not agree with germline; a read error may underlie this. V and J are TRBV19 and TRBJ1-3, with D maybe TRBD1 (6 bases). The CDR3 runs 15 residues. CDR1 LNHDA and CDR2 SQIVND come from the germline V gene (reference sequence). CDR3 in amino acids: CASSLDSGVGNTIYF. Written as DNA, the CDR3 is TGTGCCAGTAGTCTAGACTCAGGGGTTGGAAACACCATATATTTT.

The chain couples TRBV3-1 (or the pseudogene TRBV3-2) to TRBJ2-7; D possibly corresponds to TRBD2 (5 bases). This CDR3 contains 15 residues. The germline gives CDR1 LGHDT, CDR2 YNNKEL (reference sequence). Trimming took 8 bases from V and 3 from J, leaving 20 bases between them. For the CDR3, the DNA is TGTGCCAGCGCGAAAAAGCGGTGTCGAGACTACGAGCAGTACGTC. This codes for CASAKKRCRDYEQYV.

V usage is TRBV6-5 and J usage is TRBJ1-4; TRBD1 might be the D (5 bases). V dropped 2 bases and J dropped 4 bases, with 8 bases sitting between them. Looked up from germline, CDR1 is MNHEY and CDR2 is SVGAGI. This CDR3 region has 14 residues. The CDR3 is CASSYGHINEKLFF. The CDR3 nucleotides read TGTGCCAGCAGTTACGGACATATTAATGAAAAACTGTTTTTT.

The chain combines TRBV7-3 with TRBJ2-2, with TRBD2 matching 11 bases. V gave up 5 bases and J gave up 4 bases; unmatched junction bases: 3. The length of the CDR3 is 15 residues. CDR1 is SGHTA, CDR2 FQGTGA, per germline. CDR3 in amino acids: CASSPGLAGTGELFF. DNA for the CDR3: TGTGCCAGCAGCCCCGGACTAGCGGGCACCGGGGAGCTGTTTTTT.

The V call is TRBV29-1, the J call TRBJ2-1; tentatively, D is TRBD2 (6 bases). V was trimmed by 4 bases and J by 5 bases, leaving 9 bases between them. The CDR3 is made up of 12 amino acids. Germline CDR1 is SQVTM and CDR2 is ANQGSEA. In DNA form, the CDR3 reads TGCAGCGTTGGCCGGACTAACAATGAGCAGTTCTTC. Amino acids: CSVGRTNNEQFF.

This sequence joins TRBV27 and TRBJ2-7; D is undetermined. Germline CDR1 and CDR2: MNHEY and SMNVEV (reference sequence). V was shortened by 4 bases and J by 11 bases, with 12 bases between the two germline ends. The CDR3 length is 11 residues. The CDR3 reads CASSSSAPEYV. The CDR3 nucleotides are TGTGCCAGCAGTTCGTCCGCGCCTGAGTACGTC.

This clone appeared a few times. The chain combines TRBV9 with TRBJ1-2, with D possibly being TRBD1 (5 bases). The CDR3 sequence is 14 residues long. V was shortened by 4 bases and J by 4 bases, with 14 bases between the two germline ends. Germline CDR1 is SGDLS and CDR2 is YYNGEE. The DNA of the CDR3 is TGTGCCAGCAGCCTTCAGGGAGGGATCTATGGCTACACCTTC. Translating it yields CASSLQGGIYGYTF. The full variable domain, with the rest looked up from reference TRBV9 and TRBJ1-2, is DSGVTQTPKHLITATGQRVTLRCSPRSGDLSVYWYQQSLDQGLQFLIQYYNGEERAKGNILERFSAQQFPDLHSELNLSSLELGDSALYFCASSLQGGIYGYTFGSGTRLTVV.